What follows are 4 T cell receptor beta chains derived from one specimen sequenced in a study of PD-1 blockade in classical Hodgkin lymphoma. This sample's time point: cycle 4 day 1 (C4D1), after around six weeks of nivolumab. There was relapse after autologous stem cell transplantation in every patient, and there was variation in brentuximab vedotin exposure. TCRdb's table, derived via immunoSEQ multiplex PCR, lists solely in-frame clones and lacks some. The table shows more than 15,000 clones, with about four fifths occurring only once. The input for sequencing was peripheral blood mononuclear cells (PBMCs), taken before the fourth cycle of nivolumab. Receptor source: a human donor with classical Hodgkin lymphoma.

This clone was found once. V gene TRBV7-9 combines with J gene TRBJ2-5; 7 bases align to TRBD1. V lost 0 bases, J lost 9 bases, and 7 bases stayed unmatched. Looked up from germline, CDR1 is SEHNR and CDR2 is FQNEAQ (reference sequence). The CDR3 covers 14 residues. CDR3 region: CASSLATGQGAQYF. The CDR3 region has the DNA TGTGCCAGCAGCTTAGCAACAGGTCAGGGGGCCCAGTACTTC. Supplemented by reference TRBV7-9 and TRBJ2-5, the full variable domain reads DTGVSQNPRHKITKRGQNVTFRCDPISEHNRLYWYRQTLGQGPEFLTYFQNEAQLEKSRLLSDRFSAERPKGSFSTLEIQRTEQGDSAMYLCASSLATGQGAQYFGPGTRLLVL.

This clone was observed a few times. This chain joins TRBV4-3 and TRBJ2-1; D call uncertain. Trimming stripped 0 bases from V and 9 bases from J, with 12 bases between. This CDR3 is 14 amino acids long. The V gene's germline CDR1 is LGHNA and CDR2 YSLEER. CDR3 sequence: CASSQDNIPGEQFF. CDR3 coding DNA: TGCGCCAGCAGCCAAGATAATATCCCCGGTGAGCAGTTCTTC.

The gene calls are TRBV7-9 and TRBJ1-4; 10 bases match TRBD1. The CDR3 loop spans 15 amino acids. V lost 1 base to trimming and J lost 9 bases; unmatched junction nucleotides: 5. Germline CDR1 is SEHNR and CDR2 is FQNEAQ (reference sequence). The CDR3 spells CASSLEGQGSQKLFF. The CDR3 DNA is TGTGCCAGCAGCTTAGAGGGACAGGGGTCACAAAAACTGTTTTTT.

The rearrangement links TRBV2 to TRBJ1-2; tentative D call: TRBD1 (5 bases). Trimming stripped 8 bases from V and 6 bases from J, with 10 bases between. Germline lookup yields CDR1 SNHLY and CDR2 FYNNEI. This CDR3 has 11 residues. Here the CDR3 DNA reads TGTGCCAGCTATGGGGGGGATGGCTACACCTTC. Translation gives CASYGGDGYTF. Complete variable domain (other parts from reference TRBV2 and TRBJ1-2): EPEVTQTPSHQVTQMGQEVILRCVPISNHLYFYWYRQILGQKVEFLVSFYNNEISEKSEIFDDQFSVERPDGSNFTLKIRSTKLEDSAMYFCASYGGDGYTFGSGTRLTVV.